These T cell receptor beta chains were read from a single sample in a study of blood T cell repertoires in COVID-19. Some clones are missing from TCRdb's copy, which holds only in-frame ones; the method was immunoSEQ multiplex PCR. The sample has fewer than 85,000 clones, 60% to 75% seen once. Sequencing used peripheral blood. These receptors were taken from a woman in her 70s with acute or convalescent COVID-19. CDR3s leave out the opening cysteine and the closing phenylalanine or tryptophan. A D gene is named only where the DNA matches it firmly. Clone size is stated in some rows and not others, as once, few, many or a class when expanded.

J,V,size,D,CDR3
TRBJ1-4,TRBV7-9,-,-,ASSFEDRVNEKLF
TRBJ1-2,TRBV2,-,-,ASSQEGDHYGYT
TRBJ1-2,TRBV29-1,-,TRBD1,SVVGTGAPYGYT
TRBJ1-3,TRBV11-3,-,-,ASSLEFGNTIY
TRBJ2-1,TRBV11-3,few,TRBD2,ASSFGLAGGPMNEQF
TRBJ1-2,TRBV6-5,-,-,ASSSPTGGNYGYT
TRBJ2-3,TRBV2,-,TRBD1,ASRQGARNTDTQY
TRBJ1-2,TRBV5-6,many,TRBD1,ASSFADRGSGGYT
TRBJ2-1,TRBV2,-,TRBD1,ASRALRQGLFSYNEQF
TRBJ2-1,TRBV5-6,-,TRBD2,ASRVSPGGGMYNEQF
TRBJ1-2,TRBV4-2,once,-,ASSQEGLGYT
TRBJ1-5,TRBV5-8,-,-,ASNKPGGKDGNQPQH
TRBJ1-1,TRBV19,-,-,ASSIDAWAEAF
TRBJ1-1,TRBV5-1,-,-,ASSPPRSEGRNTEAF
TRBJ1-2,TRBV6-5,-,-,ASSYPGSGYT
TRBJ2-7,TRBV11-3,-,TRBD1,ASSPDRGRGEQY
TRBJ1-1,TRBV29-1,-,TRBD1,SVETGDRGRLAF
TRBJ1-2,TRBV2,-,TRBD1,ASTRGPGGYT